The rows below give T cell receptor beta chains drawn from one sample of a study of blood T cell repertoires in COVID-19. Profiled with immunoSEQ multiplex PCR; TCRdb holds only in-frame clones, not every one. The sample comprises some 250,000 clones, about 73% of which are singletons, and 3% to 3.5% rests with the top ten. Sequencing input: peripheral blood. The receptors originated from a woman over 75 with acute or convalescent COVID-19. Both conserved end residues are part of each CDR3. The D gene is left open where the match is weak. Not all rows give a size; the values are once, few, many and, for expanded clones, a class.

V gene	D gene	J gene	CDR3 length	clone size	CDR3 protein	CDR3 DNA
TRBV12-5	TRBD1	TRBJ1-5	18	NA	CASGFNRGGTGEIQPQHF	TGTGCTAGTGGTTTTAACCGCGGTGGAACAGGGGAGATTCAGCCCCAGCATTTT
TRBV6-5	NA	TRBJ2-7	15	few	CASSYRAQGSYEQYF	TGTGCCAGCAGTTACAGGGCGCAGGGGTCCTACGAGCAGTACTTC
TRBV11-3	NA	TRBJ1-1	11	NA	CASSPLTEAFF	TGTGCCAGCAGCCCTTTGACTGAAGCTTTCTTT
TRBV3-1/TRBV3-2	TRBD1	TRBJ1-1	12	few	CASSRPGQRAFF	TGTGCCAGCAGCCGTCCGGGACAGCGCGCTTTCTTT
TRBV18	NA	TRBJ2-1	14	NA	CASSPRETSNEQFF	TGTGCCAGCTCACCACGGGAGACTAGCAATGAGCAGTTCTTC
TRBV5-4	TRBD1	TRBJ1-2	12	NA	CASSFVGGWSTF	TGTGCCAGCAGCTTTGTAGGGGGCTGGTCGACCTTC
TRBV18	TRBD1	TRBJ1-6	15	NA	CASSDQQGANSPLHF	TGTGCCAGCTCAGACCAACAGGGGGCTAATTCACCCCTCCACTTT
TRBV19	TRBD2	TRBJ2-1	15	NA	CASSDSGSSYNEQFF	TGTGCCAGTAGTGATAGCGGGAGCTCCTACAATGAGCAGTTCTTC
TRBV7-9	NA	TRBJ1-2	14	NA	CASSLWGDLYGYTF	TGTGCCAGCAGCTTATGGGGGGACCTCTATGGCTACACCTTC
TRBV6-1	NA	TRBJ2-7	17	NA	CASSDRRQTMGGYEQYF	TGTGCCAGCAGTGATAGGAGACAGACCATGGGGGGCTACGAGCAGTACTTC
TRBV2	TRBD2	TRBJ2-5	15	NA	CATSGRAGGLGTQYF	TGTGCCACCTCGGGCAGGGCGGGGGGCCTTGGGACCCAGTACTTC
TRBV18	NA	TRBJ1-1	14	NA	CATSPGVGGTEAFF	TGTGCCACCTCACCTGGAGTTGGTGGCACTGAAGCTTTCTTT
TRBV3-1/TRBV3-2	TRBD2	TRBJ2-5	16	NA	CASSRGLAGGMETQYF	TGTGCCAGCAGCCGTGGACTAGCGGGAGGGATGGAGACCCAGTACTTC
TRBV19	TRBD1	TRBJ2-7	14	NA	CASSIRTGSDEQYF	TGTGCCAGTAGCATCCGGACAGGGTCTGACGAGCAGTACTTC
TRBV2	NA	TRBJ2-7	14	NA	CASSVTGTFYEQYF	TGTGCCAGCAGTGTCACAGGGACCTTCTACGAGCAGTACTTC
TRBV7-7	NA	TRBJ2-5	13	NA	CASSLGNQETQYF	TGTGCCAGCAGCTTGGGCAACCAAGAGACCCAGTACTTC
TRBV20-1	NA	TRBJ1-6	13	NA	CSASLDTDSPLHF	TGCAGTGCTAGTTTGGACACAGATTCACCCCTCCACTTT
TRBV6-1	NA	TRBJ1-1	13	NA	CASSENRVTEAFF	TGTGCCAGCAGTGAGAACAGGGTCACTGAAGCTTTCTTT
TRBV5-1	TRBD2	TRBJ2-7	14	NA	CASSYGGSSNEQYF	TGCGCCAGCAGCTATGGCGGGAGTTCCAACGAGCAGTACTTC
TRBV12-1	NA	TRBJ2-5	19	NA	CASSHSTGAQMGNKETQYF	TGTGCCAGCAGCCACTCGACAGGGGCACAGATGGGGAACAAAGAGACCCAGTACTTC
TRBV6-5	TRBD1	TRBJ1-4	15	NA	CASRGTGSGDEKLFF	TGTGCCAGCAGGGGGACAGGGTCGGGGGATGAAAAACTGTTTTTT
TRBV5-1	NA	TRBJ2-6	15	few	CASSLQGTGANVLTF	TGCGCCAGCTCCCTTCAGGGAACTGGGGCCAACGTCCTGACTTTC
TRBV2	TRBD2	TRBJ2-2	15	NA	CASSETSGGAGELFF	TGTGCCAGCAGCGAAACTAGCGGGGGGGCCGGGGAGCTGTTTTTT
TRBV18	NA	TRBJ1-2	13	NA	CASSPPVQWRYTF	TGTGCCAGCTCACCACCGGTCCAGTGGAGGTACACCTTC
TRBV11-2	NA	TRBJ2-7	14	NA	CASSRITGIQEQYF	TGTGCCAGCAGCCGAATTACAGGGATACAGGAGCAGTACTTC
TRBV3-1/TRBV3-2	NA	TRBJ2-4	13	NA	CASSTGTKNIQYF	TGTGCCAGCAGCACAGGGACCAAAAACATTCAGTACTTC
TRBV4-1	NA	TRBJ1-3	14	NA	CASRGMTSGNTIYF	TGCGCCAGTCGGGGAATGACCTCTGGAAACACCATATATTTT
TRBV5-1	NA	TRBJ1-1	14	few	CASSGQGMVTEAFF	TGCGCCAGCAGCGGTCAGGGCATGGTCACTGAAGCTTTCTTT
TRBV11-1	NA	TRBJ1-1	13	few	CASRPEGYTEAFF	TGTGCCAGCAGGCCGGAGGGCTACACTGAAGCTTTCTTT
TRBV6-5	TRBD2	TRBJ2-5	15	NA	CASTALAGLKETQYF	TGTGCCAGCACCGCACTAGCGGGGTTAAAAGAGACCCAGTACTTC
TRBV5-1	TRBD1	TRBJ2-3	15	few	CASSLGTGGTDTQYF	TGCGCCAGCAGCCTAGGGACAGGTGGCACAGATACGCAGTATTTT
TRBV7-3	NA	TRBJ2-2	15	NA	CASSLRAANTGELFF	TGTGCCAGCAGCTTACGAGCGGCGAACACCGGGGAGCTGTTTTTT
TRBV28	TRBD1	TRBJ1-3	14	NA	CATLTGGRGNTIYF	TGTGCCACCCTAACAGGGGGACGTGGAAACACCATATATTTT
TRBV2	NA	TRBJ1-1	14	few	CASSVRGLNTEAFF	TGTGCCAGCAGTGTGCGGGGCCTGAACACTGAAGCTTTCTTT
TRBV5-4	NA	TRBJ1-6	15	NA	CASSLDLAGNSPLHF	TGTGCCAGCAGCTTGGACCTGGCGGGTAATTCACCCCTCCACTTT
TRBV6-2/TRBV6-3	TRBD1	TRBJ1-5	13	few	CASSAWTGLPQHF	TGTGCCAGCAGCGCCTGGACAGGTCTGCCCCAGCATTTT
TRBV5-8	TRBD1	TRBJ1-6	14	NA	CASSTGTGFSPLHF	TGTGCCAGCAGCACCGGGACAGGGTTTTCTCCCCTCCACTTT
TRBV6-1	NA	TRBJ1-2	12	NA	CASSETFRGYTF	TGTGCCAGCAGTGAGACTTTCCGGGGCTACACCTTC
TRBV5-1	NA	TRBJ2-2	14	NA	CASSESSVPGELFF	TGCGCCAGCAGCGAGAGTAGCGTCCCCGGGGAGCTGTTTTTT
TRBV14	TRBD1	TRBJ2-5	15	NA	CASSQGTGSRETQYF	TGTGCCAGCAGCCAGGGGACAGGGTCGAGAGAGACCCAGTACTTC
TRBV5-6	TRBD1	TRBJ1-2	14	NA	CASRRTGAGYGYTF	TGTGCCAGCAGACGGACAGGGGCGGGCTATGGCTACACCTTC
TRBV3-1/TRBV3-2	NA	TRBJ2-1	12	NA	CASSLQVNEQFF	TGTGCCAGCAGCCTCCAGGTAAATGAGCAGTTCTTC
TRBV12-5	TRBD1	TRBJ1-1	15	NA	CASGTTSGGNTEAFF	TGTGCTAGTGGCACCACGTCAGGGGGGAACACTGAAGCTTTCTTT
TRBV2	NA	TRBJ2-7	14	NA	CASSEDRVSGEQYF	TGTGCCAGCAGTGAAGACAGGGTGTCGGGAGAGCAGTACTTC
TRBV29-1	NA	TRBJ2-2	13	NA	CSVEEQGTGELFF	TGCAGCGTTGAAGAACAGGGCACCGGGGAGCTGTTTTTT
TRBV5-4	TRBD2	TRBJ2-1	14	many	CASSSGKNYNEQFF	TGTGCCAGCAGTAGCGGGAAAAACTACAATGAGCAGTTCTTC
TRBV5-1	NA	TRBJ1-1	14	few	CASSFGSQGTEAFF	TGCGCCAGCAGCTTTGGGTCCCAGGGCACTGAAGCTTTCTTT
TRBV9	TRBD2	TRBJ2-1	21	NA	CASSVDLTSGTSGGAGHEQFF	TGTGCCAGCAGCGTAGATTTAACGTCCGGGACTAGCGGGGGGGCCGGTCATGAGCAGTTCTTC
TRBV30	NA	TRBJ1-5	15	once	CAWSVWGGSNQPQHF	TGTGCCTGGAGTGTTTGGGGGGGGAGCAATCAGCCCCAGCATTTT
TRBV4-3	NA	TRBJ2-5	15	NA	CASSQEARGEETQYF	TGCGCCAGCAGCCAAGAGGCCAGGGGGGAGGAGACCCAGTACTTC
TRBV18	NA	TRBJ2-5	17	NA	CASSPRIPRGAQETQYF	TGTGCCAGCTCACCACGTATCCCCAGGGGAGCTCAAGAGACCCAGTACTTC
TRBV2	NA	TRBJ1-2	12	NA	CASRDTGNGYTF	TGTGCCAGCAGGGATACAGGGAATGGCTACACCTTC
TRBV5-6	NA	TRBJ2-4	12	NA	CASSYAGRIQYF	TGTGCCAGCAGCTATGCGGGGCGCATTCAGTACTTC
TRBV25-1	NA	TRBJ2-6	13	many	CASSLSGANVLTF	TGTGCCAGCAGTCTCTCTGGGGCCAACGTCCTGACTTTC
TRBV11-2	TRBD1	TRBJ2-7	15	NA	CASSPQGAFTYEQYF	TGTGCCAGCAGCCCCCAGGGGGCCTTTACCTACGAGCAGTACTTC
TRBV18	NA	TRBJ2-1	17	once	CASSPPLSRERYDEQFF	TGTGCCAGCTCACCACCCTTAAGCAGGGAACGGTATGATGAGCAGTTCTTC